This T cell receptor beta chain was identified in a study of post-analysis software for immune sequencing data. TCR beta cDNA libraries included unique molecular identifiers. TCRdb ran MiXCR on the PCR reads and lists one entry per CDR3 protein. The sample consists of roughly 200,000 distinct CDR3 sequences, over 25% of them appearing once. This clonotype has ten or more counts. Antigen: not known. Overall study results and limits: Normalized Chao1 diversity was significantly lower in multiple sclerosis patients than in controls.

The receptor comes from a girl aged 2-17 years with multiple sclerosis. Sequences were obtained from blood.

CDR3 in DNA: TGTGCCAGCACGAAGGGTGATCAGCCCCAGCATTTT. It specifies CASTKGDQPQHF. The rearrangement joins TRBV12-3 or TRBV12-4 to TRBJ1-5; no definite D call. This CDR3 has 12 amino acids. The germline V and J ends were trimmed by 7 bases and 5 bases, with 9 bases remaining between them.